Following are 10 T cell receptor beta chains from one sample sequenced in a study of CD8 T cells in ankylosing spondylitis. Using its own MiXCR run on the 5' RACE reads, TCRdb lists one record per CDR3 protein. Of 25,000 to 35,000 distinct CDR3 sequences in the sample, under 40% are singletons; the top ten hold under 50%. Specimen: synovial fluid, either unsorted or a sorted T cell fraction (not recorded which). The receptor set was obtained from a male donor with ankylosing spondylitis.

This clonotype has a count of ten or more. The J gene is TRBJ2-2, the V gene TRBV12-3 or TRBV12-4, with 14 bases matching TRBD2. Losses at the gene ends were 6 bases for V and 0 bases for J; bases not matched to a gene: 12. The CDR3 length is 20 residues. CDR3 nucleotide sequence: TGTGCCAGCAGCCCTAAACCTGGACTAGCGGGAGGTGCGAACACCGGGGAGCTGTTTTTT. Residues: CASSPKPGLAGGANTGELFF.

The table lists this clonotype with a few counts. The chain links TRBV3-1 to TRBJ2-1, with D perhaps TRBD1 or TRBD2 (5 bases each). With 3 bases removed from V and 7 bases from J, the gap between germline ends came to 10 bases. CDR3 length: 13 residues. The V gene's germline CDR1 is LGHDT and CDR2 YNNKEL (reference sequence). Here the CDR3 DNA reads TGTGCCAGCAGCCACGGGACGCCGAATGAGCAGTTCTTC. Protein product: CASSHGTPNEQFF.

The V gene is TRBV12-3 or TRBV12-4, the J gene TRBJ2-2, with TRBD1 identical over 11 bases. The CDR3 is 17 amino acids. J gave up 6 bases and V 2 bases, and 8 bases lay outside the gene matches. CDR3 region: CASSLLDRGLNPGELFF. CDR3 DNA sequence: TGTGCCAGCAGTTTATTGGACAGGGGGCTTAATCCCGGGGAGCTGTTTTTT.

Only a few counts were recorded for this clonotype. The chain combines TRBV13 with TRBJ2-7; D possibly corresponds to TRBD1 (5 bases). The CDR3 extends over 15 amino acids. V lost 0 bases, J lost 5 bases, and 14 bases lay in between. The germline gives CDR1 PRHDT, CDR2 FYEKMQ (reference sequence). CDR3 residues: CASSLGGSGSDEQYF. In DNA form, the CDR3 reads TGTGCCAGCAGCTTAGGCGGTTCAGGGTCGGACGAGCAGTACTTC.

This clonotype has a count of ten or more. The chain joins TRBV4-1 to TRBJ2-3; D ambiguous. V was cut by 4 bases and J by 2 bases, with 7 bases left in between. The CDR3 has 13 amino acids. Germline loops: CDR1 MGHRA, CDR2 YSYEKL. The chain's CDR3 is CASSLDNTDTQYF. The CDR3 nucleotides read TGCGCCAGCAGCCTCGACAACACAGATACGCAGTATTTT.

The V and J genes are TRBV13 and TRBJ2-1; TRBD2 agrees at 7 bases. Germline lookup yields CDR1 PRHDT and CDR2 FYEKMQ (reference sequence). After removal of 5 bases from V and 7 bases from J, the junction contained 11 bases not matched to a gene. The CDR3 extends over 15 amino acids. The CDR3 region is CASSPGTGGSNEQFF. CDR3 nucleotide sequence: TGTGCCAGCAGCCCTGGGACTGGCGGGAGTAATGAGCAGTTCTTC.

This clonotype was picked up many times. This chain links TRBV20-1 with TRBJ2-2, with D tentatively TRBD1 (6 bases). The CDR3 runs to 14 residues. V was pared by 3 bases and J by 3 bases, with 11 bases between. The germline V gene has CDR1 DFQATT and CDR2 SNEGSKA (reference sequence). The CDR3 sequence: CSARFSGDTGELFF. The CDR3 DNA follows: TGCAGTGCTAGGTTCTCAGGGGACACCGGGGAGCTGTTTTTT.

This clonotype was seen only a few times. This chain uses TRBV27 with TRBJ2-3, with D possibly TRBD2 on 6 matching bases. This CDR3 contains 14 residues. Germline assignment: CDR1 MNHEY and CDR2 SMNVEV (reference sequence). V lost 6 bases and J lost 3, with 13 bases in between. This chain's CDR3 is CASSPPGETDTQYF. CDR3 sequence (DNA): TGTGCCAGCAGCCCCCCGGGGGAAACAGATACGCAGTATTTT.

This clonotype was picked up many times. The J gene is TRBJ1-1, the V gene TRBV7-7; TRBD1 aligns across 8 bases. V lost 5 bases, J lost 7 bases, and 6 bases stayed unmatched. The CDR3 is 13 residues long. Per germline, CDR1 SSHAT and CDR2 FNYEAQ (reference sequence). Here the CDR3 reads CASSLSTGDEAFF. The CDR3 nucleotides are TGTGCCAGCAGCCTATCGACAGGGGATGAAGCTTTCTTT.

Ten or more counts support this clonotype. J is TRBJ1-5 and V is TRBV29-1, with D unclear. The CDR3 is made up of 13 amino acids. Germline CDR1 SQVTM, CDR2 ANQGSEA. V was cut by 4 bases and J by 7 bases, with 14 bases left in between. The DNA for the CDR3 is TGCAGCGTTGCGACCGGTAGACGCCAGCCCCAGCATTTT. It is translated as CSVATGRRQPQHF.